The clone carrying this T cell receptor (beta chain) has only a few counts. Method: immunoSEQ multiplex PCR; TCRdb's copy keeps in-frame clones and lacks some. The sample holds about 340,000 clones, around 67% seen once. The record originates from a study of shared clonotypes between healthy human individuals. Study in general: Donors were a couple of women and a few men aged 18 to 49.

V dropped 5 bases and J dropped 5 bases, with 22 bases sitting between them. CDR3 length: 16 residues. Germline assignment: CDR1 SGHAT and CDR2 FQDESV (reference sequence). Input material: memory CD4+ T cells sorted from blood. Subset in this sample: CD45RA-negative fraction. The chain combines TRBV11-1 with TRBJ2-7; D is ambiguous. The receptor's source is a man aged 25 to 40 in good health. The chain's CDR3 is CASSPRSRSQWNEQYF. In DNA form, the CDR3 reads TGTGCCAGCAGCCCTCGGAGCCGTTCCCAATGGAACGAGCAGTACTTC.